These 13 T cell receptor beta chains came from one sample sequenced in a study of follicular helper T cells after annual influenza vaccination (dated 2017 in TCRdb). Library method: the immunoSEQ multiplex PCR assay. The table was pulled from immuneACCESS by TCRdb, which kept in-frame rearrangements only. Such tables lose some clones; where checked, under half of the loss comes from unresolved V genes, and the rest has no known cause. This sample gives 9,500 to 11,000 clones in total; roughly 85% of them show up just once. The ten largest clones take up roughly 0.82% of the sample. The sample was CXCR5- memory CD4+ T cells sorted from blood, taken 6 weeks after influenza vaccination. The label giving this sample's cell subset or site can be read as: CXCR5- memory CD4 T cells. These TCRs come from an adult who received the influenza vaccine.

The chain couples TRBV7-2 to TRBJ2-7; maybe TRBD2 (5 bases). V gave up 7 bases and J gave up 2 bases, with 18 bases separating them. The CDR3 length is 15 residues. Germline V gene data show CDR1 as SGHTA and CDR2 as FQGNSA. CDR3 in amino acids: CASTPARETTYEQYF. The CDR3 bases are TGTGCCAGCACTCCCGCCCGGGAAACGACCTACGAGCAGTACTTC.

CDR3: CASSYEAVRDTQYF. In DNA form, the CDR3 reads TGTGCCAGCAGTTACGAGGCGGTCAGGGATACGCAGTATTTT. The chain links TRBV6-5 to TRBJ2-3; D call uncertain. Germline V lookup: CDR1 MNHEY, CDR2 SVGAGI. Trimming removed 2 bases from V and 6 bases from J, with 12 bases in between. This CDR3 region has 14 residues.

The genes are TRBV10-3 and TRBJ2-4; 7 bases map to TRBD1. The germline V gene encodes CDR1 ENHRY and CDR2 SYGVKD. The CDR3 sequence is 17 residues long. Trimming removed 4 bases from V and 9 bases from J; junction bases left unmatched: 18. The CDR3 here is CAISARGGDSGLGIQYF. CDR3 coding DNA: TGTGCCATCAGTGCCCGAGGTGGGGACAGCGGATTGGGCATTCAGTACTTC.

This clone has more than one count but fewer than ten. The J gene is TRBJ2-7, the V gene TRBV7-9; no clear D. This CDR3 contains 14 residues. CDR1 is SEHNR and CDR2 is FQNEAQ in the germline V gene (reference sequence). V was cut by 1 base and J by 3 bases, with 10 bases left in between. CDR3 amino acids: CASSLVSDHYEQYF. DNA for the CDR3: TGTGCCAGCAGCTTAGTCTCGGACCACTACGAGCAGTACTTC.

The chain couples TRBV4-3 to TRBJ2-1, with D hard to call. CDR3 length: 13 residues. V lost 3 bases and J lost 8, with 11 bases in between. The germline CDR1 and CDR2 sequences are LGHNA and YSLEER. The CDR3 protein is CASSHSDGYEQFF. CDR3 in DNA: TGCGCCAGCAGCCATTCGGACGGTTATGAGCAGTTCTTC.

This clone was seen just once. This chain links TRBV7-2 with TRBJ2-7; 8 positions agree with TRBD1. Germline CDR1 is SGHTA and CDR2 is FQGNSA. V gave up 0 bases and J gave up 5 bases; unmatched junction bases: 6. The CDR3 covers 15 residues. CDR3 nucleotide sequence: TGTGCCAGCAGCTTAGCGGGACAGGTGGGCCACGAGCAGTACTTC. This translates into CASSLAGQVGHEQYF.

This clone was detected only once. The chain has TRBV19 and TRBJ2-1, with D possibly being TRBD1 (6 bases). Per germline, CDR1 LNHDA and CDR2 SQIVND (reference sequence). This CDR3 contains 11 residues. Trimming pared 5 bases from V and 10 bases from J, leaving 9 bases between. The CDR3 DNA is TGTGCCAGTAGTTCGGGGACAGAGCAGTTCTTC. Its protein is CASSSGTEQFF.

This chain connects TRBV4-3 to TRBJ2-3; 8 nucleotides agree with TRBD2. V dropped 0 bases and J dropped 6; count of bases not matched to a gene: 5. Germline CDR1 reads LGHNA; CDR2 reads YSLEER. CDR3 length: 15 residues. The DNA for the CDR3 is TGCGCCAGCAGCCAAGATGGGACTAGTAGGGATACGCAGTATTTT. Translation gives CASSQDGTSRDTQYF.

The rearrangement links TRBV25-1 to TRBJ2-5; D is undetermined. The germline V and J ends were trimmed by 1 base and 7 bases, with 13 bases remaining between them. CDR3 size: 14 residues. Germline V gives CDR1 MGHDK, CDR2 SYGVNS. The CDR3 DNA reads as TGTGCCAGCAGTGAATTGGCTCCCCCGGGGACCCAGTACTTC. It translates to CASSELAPPGTQYF.

This clone turned up a few times. The CDR3 DNA sequence: TGTGCCAGCAGTTTAATTGTGGGACAGGGGAGTTCACCCCTCCACTTT. Its translation: CASSLIVGQGSSPLHF. The chain recombines TRBV28 with TRBJ1-6; TRBD1 matches at 10 bases. Germline V gives CDR1 MDHEN, CDR2 SYDVKM. V gave up 2 bases and J gave up 9 bases; unmatched junction bases: 7. The CDR3 runs to 16 residues.

The J gene is TRBJ1-3, the V gene TRBV6-5; no clear D gene. Germline assignment: CDR1 MNHEY and CDR2 SVGAGI. V was trimmed by 5 bases and J by 0 bases, leaving 8 bases between them. The CDR3 has 14 amino acids. CDR3 in DNA: TGTGCCAGCAGTCCGTCCAACTCTGGAAACACCATATATTTT. It translates to CASSPSNSGNTIYF.

There are a few counts of this clone. The gene calls are TRBV19 and TRBJ2-7, with 11 bases fitting TRBD1. The CDR3 covers 16 residues. CDR1 is LNHDA and CDR2 is SQIVND in the germline V gene (reference sequence). The junction had 7 bases not matched to a gene; V was cut back by 5 bases and J by 1 base. Here the CDR3 DNA reads TGTGCCAGTAGTCTAGCCGGGACAGGGGGTTCCTACGAGCAGTACTTC. This codes for CASSLAGTGGSYEQYF.

V is TRBV6-5 and J is TRBJ1-1, with 12 bases that match TRBD1. V lost 1 base to trimming and J lost 8 bases; unmatched junction nucleotides: 2. CDR1 and CDR2 from the germline V gene are MNHEY and SVGAGI. This CDR3 is 14 amino acids long. This CDR3 is CASSYWDRGQEAFF. The DNA for the CDR3 is TGTGCCAGCAGTTACTGGGACAGGGGGCAGGAAGCTTTCTTT.